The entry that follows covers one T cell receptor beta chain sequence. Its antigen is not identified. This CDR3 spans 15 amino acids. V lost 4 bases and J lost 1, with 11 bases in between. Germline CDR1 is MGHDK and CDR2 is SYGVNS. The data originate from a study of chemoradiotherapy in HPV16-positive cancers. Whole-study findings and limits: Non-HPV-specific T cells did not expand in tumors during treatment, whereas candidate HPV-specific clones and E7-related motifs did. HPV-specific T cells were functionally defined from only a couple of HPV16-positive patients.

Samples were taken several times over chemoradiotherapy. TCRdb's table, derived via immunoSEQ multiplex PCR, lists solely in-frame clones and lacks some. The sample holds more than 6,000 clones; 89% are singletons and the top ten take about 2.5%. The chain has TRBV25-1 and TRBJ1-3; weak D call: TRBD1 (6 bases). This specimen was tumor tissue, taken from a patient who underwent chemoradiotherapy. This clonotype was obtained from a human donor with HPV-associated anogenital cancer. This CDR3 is CASSGGTQSGNTIYF. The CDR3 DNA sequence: TGTGCCAGCAGTGGGGGGACACAGTCTGGAAACACCATATATTTT.